This TCR beta chain derives from a study of regulatory T cells in long-lasting Graves disease. The wider study: Newly diagnosed Graves' patients had under 3 months of antithyroid drugs. Study-wide findings and caveats: Persistent disease was associated with favored TRBV28 usage and with favored use of TRBJ1-2 and TRBJ2-5.

The time point is: newly diagnosed GD, antithyroid drugs for less than 3 months. The authors made the TCR library using RNA they extracted from PBMCs. Researchers made TCR beta libraries by using iRepertoire HTBI primers and running Arm-PCR on CDR3 regions. TCRdb re-called the multiplex PCR reads with MiXCR, one entry per CDR3 protein. There are 620,000 or so distinct CDR3 sequences in the sample; less than 20% occur only once, and 15% to 20% lies in the top ten. With 1 base clipped from V and 6 bases from J, the junction kept 5 bases outside the gene matches. This CDR3 spans 17 amino acids. Germline V gene sequence: CDR1 KGHDR, CDR2 SFDVKD. This clonotype was counted ten times or more. Its antigen is currently unknown. The same specimen was also included in a second study, on T cells in Graves' hyperthyroidism and ophthalmopathy.

The J gene is TRBJ2-3, the V gene TRBV24-1, with 14 bases lining up with TRBD2. This TCR was recovered from a woman aged 25 to 45 with Graves disease. This specimen consisted of peripheral blood mononuclear cells (PBMCs), obtained at new diagnosis, from a patient treated with antithyroid drugs. The CDR3 nucleotides read TGTGCCACCAGTGATTTTGGGACTAGCGGGAGTTGGGATACGCAGTATTTT. This translates into CATSDFGTSGSWDTQYF.